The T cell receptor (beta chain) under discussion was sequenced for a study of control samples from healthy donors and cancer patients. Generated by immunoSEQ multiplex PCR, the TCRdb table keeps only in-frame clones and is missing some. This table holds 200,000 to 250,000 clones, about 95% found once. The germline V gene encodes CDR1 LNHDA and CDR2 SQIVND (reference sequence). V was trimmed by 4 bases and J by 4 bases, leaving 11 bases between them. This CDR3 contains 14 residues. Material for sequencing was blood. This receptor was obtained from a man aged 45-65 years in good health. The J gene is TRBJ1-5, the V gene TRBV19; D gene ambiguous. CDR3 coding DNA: TGTGCCAGTAGTACCCCCCCCGGGAATCAGCCCCAGCATTTT. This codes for CASSTPPGNQPQHF.